This T cell receptor (beta chain) came from a study of regulatory T cells in long-lasting Graves disease (dated by TCRdb to 2020 to 2023). About the investigation overall: Persistent Graves' disease was defined as antithyroid drug treatment for over 5 years with persistently positive TSH receptor autoantibodies. A total of 33 samples underwent TCR sequencing: roughly 13 from persistent and roughly 20 from newly diagnosed Graves' disease patients. Antithyroid drugs had been taken for 10 to 13 years on average by persistent Graves' disease patients in the clinical cohort. The study was conducted in China and was registered as a clinical trial. Patients with persistent Graves' disease were compared with patients with newly diagnosed Graves' disease using TCR sequencing and RNA sequencing of peripheral blood.

General study outcomes and caveats: Only the TCR beta chain was sequenced and analyzed. TRBV28, TRBJ1-2 and TRBJ2-5 were preferentially used in persistent disease, while TRBV20-1 and TRBJ2-1 were favored in newly diagnosed disease. The authors noted that the small sample size was a limitation that may lower accuracy. Persistent patients shared more public clonotypes among themselves (over 2,500) than newly diagnosed patients did (about 1,000). Compared with newly diagnosed patients, patients with persistent Graves' disease had lower TCR Shannon entropy and fewer highly expanded clones, which suggests clonal expansion. The study examined only peripheral blood because the primary lesion, thyroid tissue, could not be accessed.

Between the V and J ends, shortened by 5 bases and 0 bases respectively, the junction contains 17 bases. Per the germline V gene, MDHEN is the CDR1 and SYDVKM is the CDR2. Including cysteine and phenylalanine, the CDR3 has 17 amino acids. The kept DNA is CDR3 alone, 51 bases in frame from the first base. Only a few counts were recorded for this clonotype. The antigen this receptor binds is unknown. The input lacks base qualities; no much larger clone sits a single base away. Reading the label with the study, this specimen's time point is: persistent/refractory GD, antithyroid drugs over 5 years with positive TRAb. For both TCR sequencing and RNA sequencing, RNA was extracted from PBMCs using TRIzol. Graves' disease was diagnosed according to American Thyroid Association guidelines. The patients came from an endocrinology department in Xi'an, China. Each patient gave approximately 9.7 milliliters of peripheral blood, collected in an EDTA anticoagulant tube. PBMCs were isolated by Ficoll Paque Plus density gradient separation without further T cell sorting. An Agilent 2100 Bioanalyzer and agarose gel were used to check RNA quality, while a NanoDrop 2000 measured RNA concentration.

The library was obtained by multiplex PCR. The data were produced on an Illumina HiSeq 4000. CDR3 regions were amplified by Arm-PCR with iRepertoire HTBI primers to construct TCR beta libraries. PCR products were gel purified before sequencing. In the paper's pipeline: Gene usage analysis of CDR3 amino acid clonotypes used the approximately 62 TRBV and 11 to 15 TRBJ segments found across samples. COPE and FqMerger were used to merge filtered high-quality paired reads into contigs. BLAST was used to align contigs to IMGT TRBV, TRBD and TRBJ reference genes, with CDR3 defined following IMGT. Highly expanded clones were defined as clonotypes with a frequency above 0.1%. Shannon entropy was used to measure repertoire diversity, and the Gini coefficient was used to measure V-J evenness. Clonotypes shared by more than one individual were considered public. The public reads were quality trimmed at Q25 with fastp and then assembled into clones with MiXCR by TCRdb, keeping productive beta chains. Rows are unified per CDR3 protein, each entry keeping the most common DNA and genes. TCRdb's processing, not the study's, gives the V and J calls here. The sample records about 460,000 distinct CDR3 sequences, about 22% of which are singletons. The top ten clonotypes cover roughly 13% of the sample.

The sequence was obtained from a female donor with Graves disease. Sample: peripheral blood mononuclear cells (PBMCs), taken when the disease was refractory, from a patient treated with antithyroid drugs. The sequence links TRBV28 to TRBJ1-3; the D gene assignment is ambiguous. The DNA sequence follows: TGTGCCAGCAGTCCCCCCGGAGTGGGCACCTCTGGAAACACCATATATTTT. It specifies CASSPPGVGTSGNTIYF.